The sample holds a few counts of the clone carrying this T cell receptor beta chain. Antigen: not known. The ends were cut back, 0 bases at V and 3 bases at J, with 10 bases in the middle. In germline, CDR1 is MNHEY, CDR2 SVGEGT. CDR3 length: 15 residues. From RNA transcripts, TCR beta CDR3 regions were amplified. HTBI primers were used for first-round RT-PCR of the TCR CDR3. Using its own MiXCR run on the multiplex PCR reads, TCRdb lists one record per CDR3 protein. This table holds about 460,000 distinct CDR3 sequences, about 20% found once. The data stem from a study of T cells in Graves' hyperthyroidism and ophthalmopathy. Study at large: The authors collected peripheral blood at initial diagnosis, before any treatment.

Broader study findings: Using 13 V-J features, a model discriminated ophthalmopathy from stable hyperthyroidism.

J is TRBJ2-3 and V is TRBV6-2 or TRBV6-3; no firm D call. The sequence was collected from a woman in her 70s with Graves' ophthalmopathy. The material sequenced was blood. DNA of the CDR3: TGTGCCAGCAGTTACTCGACCGGTCCAACAGATACGCAGTATTTT. Its translation: CASSYSTGPTDTQYF.